This TCR beta chain was documented in a study of T cell changes during pregnancy in multiple sclerosis (dated by TCRdb to the late 2010s). Background for the entire study: In women with multiple sclerosis, the researchers looked at how the T cell repertoire shifted as pregnancy progressed.

To prepare the library, the immunoSEQ multiplex PCR assay was applied. TCRdb holds this immuneACCESS table with in-frame rearrangements only. Some clones are missing; in checked studies, unresolved V genes explain under half, and the rest has no known cause. The sample table records 85,000 to 130,000 clones; 94% of these occur just once. The ten largest make up about 1% of the sample. The trim is 7 bases for V and 6 bases for J, with a gap of 7 bases between the germline ends. The CDR3 runs 11 amino acids, cysteine and phenylalanine included. Only the CDR3 region is kept as DNA, spanning 33 bases read in frame from base 1. For CDR1 and CDR2, the germline V gene (reference sequence) lists MNHEY and SMNVEV. On this clone: The antigen it recognizes is unknown. Per-base qualities were not stored, and no clone one base away is much larger.

This receptor chain uses TRBV27 and TRBJ1-5, with no D gene named confidently. Material: peripheral blood, obtained before pregnancy. The source is a female donor with multiple sclerosis, enrolled in a pregnancy study. The DNA reads as follows: TGTGCCAGCACCCATCCTCAGCCCCAGCATTTT. This encodes CASTHPQPQHF.